This T cell receptor beta chain is drawn from a study of vaccination and CD4 T cells after COVID-19. The treatment here: approximately 9-day PBMC culture with coronavirus spike peptide pools or control peptides (ViraFEST assay). Antigen-specific T cells were expanded with peptide pools by ViraFEST, and TCRs were then sequenced. Sequence data for DNA of cultured CD4+ T cells were generated by the Oncomine TCR Beta short-read assay. TCRdb itself ran the PCR reads through MiXCR, one entry per CDR3 protein. Among approximately 11,000 distinct CDR3 sequences, about 50% were seen once, and the ten largest hold approximately 20%. This clonotype was counted a few times. Its specificity is not known. The CDR3 totals 15 residues. V shed 4 bases, J shed 6 bases, and the junction held 9 bases outside the gene matches. Germline CDR1 and CDR2: DFQATT and SNEGSKA (reference sequence).

Sequencing was performed on cultured CD4+ T cells from blood, taken after SARS-CoV-2 vaccination. J is TRBJ1-6 and V is TRBV20-1, with TRBD1 identical over 7 bases. This clonotype was obtained from a human donor with COVID-19. CDR3: CSATEGATSNSPLHF. The CDR3 nucleotides are TGCAGTGCTACCGAGGGGGCCACATCTAATTCACCCCTCCACTTT.